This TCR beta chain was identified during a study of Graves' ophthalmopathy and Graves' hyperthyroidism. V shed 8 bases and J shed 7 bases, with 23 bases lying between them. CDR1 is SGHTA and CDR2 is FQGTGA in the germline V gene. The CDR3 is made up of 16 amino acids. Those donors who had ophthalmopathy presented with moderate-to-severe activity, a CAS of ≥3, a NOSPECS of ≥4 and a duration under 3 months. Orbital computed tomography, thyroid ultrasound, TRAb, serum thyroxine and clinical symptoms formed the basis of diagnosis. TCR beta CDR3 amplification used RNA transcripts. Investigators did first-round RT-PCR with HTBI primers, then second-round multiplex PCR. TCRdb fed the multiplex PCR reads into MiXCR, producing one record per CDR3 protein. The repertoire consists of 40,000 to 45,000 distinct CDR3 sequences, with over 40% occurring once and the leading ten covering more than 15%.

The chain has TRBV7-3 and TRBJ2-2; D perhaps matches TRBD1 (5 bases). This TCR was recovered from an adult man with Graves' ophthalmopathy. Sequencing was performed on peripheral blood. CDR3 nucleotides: TGTGCCAGCTCTACCAAGCAGGGCTTGCGGATCGGGGAGCTGTTTTTT. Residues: CASSTKQGLRIGELFF.